This TCR beta chain appears in the sequencing data of a study of monozygotic twins with inflammatory bowel disease. Regarding the study as a whole: Evidence failed to back one strong IBD-linked signal or clonotype. The analysis failed to separate different T cell subtypes.

UMIs were attached via template switching, each with a 6-nucleotide sample barcode. With the 5' RACE reads reprocessed, TCRdb shows one record per CDR3 protein and no DNA. This repertoire includes approximately 150,000 distinct CDR3 sequences. In regard to this clonotype: Its antigen is unknown.

The germline V gene encodes CDR1 SGHNT and CDR2 YENEEA. The CDR3 has 15 residues. The sequence was obtained from a human donor with ulcerative colitis or Crohn's disease, or a healthy co-twin of an affected twin (not recorded which). This chain joins TRBV11-3 and TRBJ2-1; TCRdb returns TRBD1, unconfirmable since there is no DNA. The source material was blood. The CDR3 sequence: CASSIGGPGGNEQFF.